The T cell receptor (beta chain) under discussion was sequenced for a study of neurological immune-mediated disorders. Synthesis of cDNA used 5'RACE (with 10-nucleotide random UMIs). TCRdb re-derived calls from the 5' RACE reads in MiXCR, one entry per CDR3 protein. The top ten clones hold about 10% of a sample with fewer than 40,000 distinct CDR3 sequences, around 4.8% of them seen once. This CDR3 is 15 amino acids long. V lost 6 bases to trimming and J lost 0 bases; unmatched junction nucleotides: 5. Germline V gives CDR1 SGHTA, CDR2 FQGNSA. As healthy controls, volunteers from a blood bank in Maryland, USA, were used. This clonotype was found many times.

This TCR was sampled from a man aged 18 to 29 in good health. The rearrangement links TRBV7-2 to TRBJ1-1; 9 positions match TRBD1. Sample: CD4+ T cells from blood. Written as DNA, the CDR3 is TGTGCCAGCAGTCAACAGGGGGCAGTGAACACTGAAGCTTTCTTT. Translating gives CASSQQGAVNTEAFF.